The T cell receptor (beta chain) described here comes from a study of spatial heterogeneity in lung cancer. Study context: Beta-chain sequences consistently outnumbered alpha-chain sequences in detection.

Germline loops: CDR1 LGHNA, CDR2 YSLEER. V shed 4 bases and J shed 2 bases, with 9 bases lying between them. The CDR3 contains 14 residues. Regarding time point: sample taken at primary tumor resection. The donors were 65 to 85 patients with non-small cell lung cancer that was early-stage and untreated. Sequencing was performed on whole RNA extracted from tumor and nontumor lung tissue, or from frozen PBMC, and the material was left unsorted. TCRdb reanalysed the 5' RACE reads using MiXCR and keeps one entry per CDR3 protein. The sample has about 92,000 distinct CDR3 sequences; roughly 12% are singletons.

This TCR was sampled from a male donor with early-stage non-small cell lung cancer. The chain joins TRBV4-3 to TRBJ2-1; D gene ambiguous. This specimen was PBMCs, taken at surgery. CDR3 DNA sequence: TGCGCCAGCAGCCGCTCCCAGCCCTACAATGAGCAGTTCTTC. This translates into CASSRSQPYNEQFF.